These 3 T cell receptor beta chains came from one sample sequenced in a study of PD-1 blockade in classical Hodgkin lymphoma. Time point described: newly diagnosed, previously untreated cHL patient sample. With magnetic negative selection, CD4+ T cells were purified from PBMCs that had been thawed. Sequencing used immunoSEQ multiplex PCR; TCRdb keeps in-frame clones, though not all of them. The sample has about 22,000 clones, 89% seen once. The sequenced sample consisted of CD4+ T cells from blood. Source of these receptors: a human donor with classical Hodgkin lymphoma.

V usage is TRBV11-1 and J usage is TRBJ2-1; TRBD2 aligns across 10 bases. The CDR3 is 16 residues long. The J segment lost 4 bases and the V segment lost 1 base, leaving 4 bases of the junction unmatched. Germline-derived CDR1 and CDR2 are SGHAT and FQDESV (reference sequence). The CDR3 DNA reads TGTGCCAGCAGCTTAGGGGTAGCGGGGGGATACAATGAGCAGTTCTTC. It translates to CASSLGVAGGYNEQFF.

The chain joins TRBV6-5 to TRBJ2-7, with D perhaps matching TRBD2 (5 bases). The V end was cut by 8 bases, the J end by 2 bases, with 7 bases between. Germline CDR1 reads MNHEY; CDR2 reads SVGAGI. The length of the CDR3 is 11 residues. The CDR3 loop reads CASAGTYEQYF. CDR3 coding DNA: TGTGCCAGCGCCGGGACCTACGAGCAGTACTTC.

The V gene is TRBV6-5, the J gene TRBJ2-7; no definite D call. With 7 bases removed from V and 6 bases from J, the gap between germline ends came to 13 bases. Germline V gene lookup returns CDR1 MNHEY and CDR2 SVGAGI. The CDR3 totals 12 residues. CDR3 bases: TGTGCCAGCACCTCGTGGGGTCGCGAGCAGTACTTC. This codes for CASTSWGREQYF.